This T cell receptor beta chain was sequenced during a study of blood T cell repertoires in COVID-19. Background on the study: The United States, Italy and Spain supplied acute and convalescent COVID-19 samples. PBMCs, B-cell-depleted T cells, or T cells were the source of the cDNA or gDNA that made up the material.

This CDR3 spans 14 amino acids. Germline CDR1 MNHNS, CDR2 SASEGT. V gave up 8 bases and J gave up 5 bases, with 15 bases separating them. Per the study methods: Reference gene primer amplification gave estimated nucleated cell counts. Sequenced by immunoSEQ multiplex PCR; TCRdb stores in-frame clones only, minus some. D and trimming come from the DNA, and the V and J calls and clone size come from that table. The sample shows roughly 65,000 clones, more than 70% of them seen only once. This receptor was identified in a man aged 45-65 years with acute or convalescent COVID-19. The chain employs TRBV6-1 and TRBJ1-4, with D tentatively TRBD1 (5 bases). Material for sequencing was peripheral blood. CDR3 in amino acids: CASGRGDLNEKLFF. The DNA for the CDR3 is TGTGCCAGCGGTCGCGGGGACCTCAATGAAAAACTGTTTTTT.